Listed below are T cell receptor beta chains from one sample, sequenced in a study of early T cells in non-severe SARS-CoV-2 infection. TCRdb re-derived calls from the 5' RACE reads in MiXCR, one entry per CDR3 protein. The sample contains tens of thousands of distinct CDR3 sequences, 10% to 15% of which appear only once. Sequenced: whole blood. These receptor sequences come from an adult who was a healthcare worker with PCR-confirmed SARS-CoV-2 infection or an uninfected control (not recorded which). Both conserved end residues are part of each CDR3. Fields, in order: V gene, D gene, clone size, J gene, CDR3 DNA, CDR3 protein. The D gene is left open where the match is weak. Rows may omit the clone size; those that give it use once, few, many or a size class.

V gene: TRBV6-6; D gene: TRBD2; clone size: few; J gene: TRBJ2-1; CDR3 DNA: TGTGCCAGCAGTTATTGGTCCCGGGACTATCGGCCCAATGAGCAGTTCTTC; CDR3 protein: CASSYWSRDYRPNEQFF
V gene: TRBV5-1; D gene: NA; clone size: many; J gene: TRBJ1-6; CDR3 DNA: TGCGCCAGCAGCGGAGGGGGGAGCTCCTATAATTCACCCCTCCACTTT; CDR3 protein: CASSGGGSSYNSPLHF
V gene: TRBV7-7; D gene: NA; clone size: NA; J gene: TRBJ2-5; CDR3 DNA: TGTGCTAGCAGCTTAGGGCTAGGTAGAGAGACCCAGTACTTC; CDR3 protein: CASSLGLGRETQYF
V gene: TRBV25-1; D gene: TRBD1; clone size: few; J gene: TRBJ2-1; CDR3 DNA: TGTGCCAGCAGTGCGCACGAACAGGGGAACTTTTACAATGAGCAGTTCTTC; CDR3 protein: CASSAHEQGNFYNEQFF
V gene: TRBV5-1; D gene: TRBD1; clone size: NA; J gene: TRBJ2-7; CDR3 DNA: TGCGCCAGCAGCCGGACAGGCTTGAGCTCCTACGAGCAGTACTTC; CDR3 protein: CASSRTGLSSYEQYF
V gene: TRBV12-3/TRBV12-4; D gene: NA; clone size: NA; J gene: TRBJ1-4; CDR3 DNA: TGTGCCAGCAGTGGGACTAATGAAAAACTGTTTTTT; CDR3 protein: CASSGTNEKLFF
V gene: TRBV7-9; D gene: NA; clone size: NA; J gene: TRBJ1-1; CDR3 DNA: TGTGCCAGCAGCTTCCCGCAGGGGTACACTGAAGCTTTCTTT; CDR3 protein: CASSFPQGYTEAFF
V gene: TRBV20-1; D gene: TRBD2; clone size: once; J gene: TRBJ2-1; CDR3 DNA: TGCAGTGCTCCCCGTCCGACTAGCGGGGGGGCCGGTGAGCAGTTCTTC; CDR3 protein: CSAPRPTSGGAGEQFF
V gene: TRBV20-1; D gene: NA; clone size: NA; J gene: TRBJ2-7; CDR3 DNA: TGCAGTGCTAGAGATCGAGGGGCAGGCCAAGTCTACGAGCAGTACTTC; CDR3 protein: CSARDRGAGQVYEQYF
V gene: TRBV3-1; D gene: NA; clone size: NA; J gene: TRBJ2-2; CDR3 DNA: TGTGCCAGCAGCCACGGGACGCTAGCGAACACCGGGGAGCTGTTTTTT; CDR3 protein: CASSHGTLANTGELFF
V gene: TRBV6-1; D gene: NA; clone size: NA; J gene: TRBJ1-1; CDR3 DNA: TGTGCCAGCAGTACGTTCCCATTGGGTACTGAAGCTTTCTTT; CDR3 protein: CASSTFPLGTEAFF
V gene: TRBV12-3/TRBV12-4; D gene: NA; clone size: NA; J gene: TRBJ1-2; CDR3 DNA: TGTGCCAGCAGTTTTGGAGGTTATGGCTACACCTTC; CDR3 protein: CASSFGGYGYTF
V gene: TRBV30; D gene: NA; clone size: NA; J gene: TRBJ2-1; CDR3 DNA: TGTGCCTGGGGGCCCCCCGTGGGGAACAATGAGCAGTTCTTC; CDR3 protein: CAWGPPVGNNEQFF
V gene: TRBV7-6; D gene: TRBD2; clone size: many; J gene: TRBJ2-5; CDR3 DNA: TGTGCCAGCAGCCTAGGTTGGGCGGGGGGCTCCCAAGAGACCCAGTACTTC; CDR3 protein: CASSLGWAGGSQETQYF
V gene: TRBV6-5; D gene: NA; clone size: few; J gene: TRBJ1-3; CDR3 DNA: TGTGCCAGCAGTCCCCCAGGGATGGGAAACACCATATATTTT; CDR3 protein: CASSPPGMGNTIYF
V gene: TRBV11-2; D gene: NA; clone size: many; J gene: TRBJ1-1; CDR3 DNA: TGTGCCAGCAGCTCACCTTCCCGGGCAGCTTTCTTT; CDR3 protein: CASSSPSRAAFF
V gene: TRBV10-3; D gene: NA; clone size: NA; J gene: TRBJ1-2; CDR3 DNA: TGTGCCATCAGCTGGACGGTTAACTATGGCTACACCTTC; CDR3 protein: CAISWTVNYGYTF
V gene: TRBV3-1; D gene: TRBD1; clone size: many; J gene: TRBJ1-4; CDR3 DNA: TGTGCCAGCAGCCAGACAGGGGGTGAAAAACTGTTTTTT; CDR3 protein: CASSQTGGEKLFF
V gene: TRBV13; D gene: TRBD1; clone size: few; J gene: TRBJ2-5; CDR3 DNA: TGTGCCAGCAGCCACCGACAGGGGCGGGGAGAGACCCAGTACTTC; CDR3 protein: CASSHRQGRGETQYF
V gene: TRBV5-4; D gene: TRBD2; clone size: many; J gene: TRBJ2-2; CDR3 DNA: TGTGCCAGCAGCTTTAGGCGGGGGGACACCGGGGAGCTGTTTTTT; CDR3 protein: CASSFRRGDTGELFF
V gene: TRBV5-1; D gene: TRBD2; clone size: NA; J gene: TRBJ2-3; CDR3 DNA: TGCGCCAGCAGCTTGCGTTCGGCGGGAGGGGGCACAGATACGCAGTATTTT; CDR3 protein: CASSLRSAGGGTDTQYF
V gene: TRBV15; D gene: TRBD1; clone size: many; J gene: TRBJ2-5; CDR3 DNA: TGTGCCACCAGCACGACAGGGGTCCAAGAGACCCAGTACTTC; CDR3 protein: CATSTTGVQETQYF
V gene: TRBV6-2/TRBV6-3; D gene: NA; clone size: few; J gene: TRBJ2-1; CDR3 DNA: TGTGCCAGCAGTTACCCGGACTCCTATAATGAGCAGTTCTTC; CDR3 protein: CASSYPDSYNEQFF
V gene: TRBV7-3; D gene: NA; clone size: NA; J gene: TRBJ2-5; CDR3 DNA: TGTGCCAGCAGCGAGGACGACCAAGAGACCCAGTACTTC; CDR3 protein: CASSEDDQETQYF
V gene: TRBV18; D gene: NA; clone size: many; J gene: TRBJ2-7; CDR3 DNA: TGTGCCAGCTCACCCCTTATACTAGGGGAGGAGCAGTACTTC; CDR3 protein: CASSPLILGEEQYF
V gene: TRBV7-9; D gene: TRBD1; clone size: many; J gene: TRBJ1-5; CDR3 DNA: TGTGCCAGCAGCCCCGGGACAGCCCATCGGCCCCAGCATTTT; CDR3 protein: CASSPGTAHRPQHF
V gene: TRBV20-1; D gene: TRBD2; clone size: many; J gene: TRBJ2-5; CDR3 DNA: TGCAGTACGACTAGCGGGGGTCAAGAGACCCAGTACTTC; CDR3 protein: CSTTSGGQETQYF
V gene: TRBV24-1; D gene: NA; clone size: NA; J gene: TRBJ1-4; CDR3 DNA: TGTGCCACCAGTGATTTAGGCAAGAGAAGGGAAAAACTGTTTTTT; CDR3 protein: CATSDLGKRREKLFF
V gene: TRBV10-3; D gene: NA; clone size: few; J gene: TRBJ2-5; CDR3 DNA: TGTGCCATCAGTGAGAGAGGAGCCAAGGAGACCCAGTACTTC; CDR3 protein: CAISERGAKETQYF
V gene: TRBV29-1; D gene: NA; clone size: few; J gene: TRBJ2-6; CDR3 DNA: TGCAGCGTTGTCGCGGGGGCCAACGTCCTGACTTTC; CDR3 protein: CSVVAGANVLTF
V gene: TRBV7-2; D gene: NA; clone size: NA; J gene: TRBJ2-7; CDR3 DNA: TGTGCCAGCAGCTTAAACCGGGGGCAGGAACAGTACTTC; CDR3 protein: CASSLNRGQEQYF